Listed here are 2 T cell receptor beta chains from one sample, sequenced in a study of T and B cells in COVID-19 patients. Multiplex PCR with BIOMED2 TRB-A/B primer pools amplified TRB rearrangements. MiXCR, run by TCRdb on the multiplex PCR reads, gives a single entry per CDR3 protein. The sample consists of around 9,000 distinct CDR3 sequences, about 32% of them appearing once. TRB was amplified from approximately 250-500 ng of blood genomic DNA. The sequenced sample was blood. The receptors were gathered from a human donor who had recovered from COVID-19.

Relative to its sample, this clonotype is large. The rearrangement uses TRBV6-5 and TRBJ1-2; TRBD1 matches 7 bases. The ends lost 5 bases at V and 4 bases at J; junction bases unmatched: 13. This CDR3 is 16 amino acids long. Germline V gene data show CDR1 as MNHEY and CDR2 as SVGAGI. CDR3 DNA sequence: TGTGCCAGCAGTCGGCGACAGGGCGAGGTTGGCTATGGCTACACCTTC. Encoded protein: CASSRRQGEVGYGYTF.

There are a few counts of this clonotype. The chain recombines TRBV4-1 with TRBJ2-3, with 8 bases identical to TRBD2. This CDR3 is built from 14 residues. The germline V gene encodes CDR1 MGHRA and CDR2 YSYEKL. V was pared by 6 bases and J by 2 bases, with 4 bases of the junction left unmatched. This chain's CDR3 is CASSRSGVTDTQYF. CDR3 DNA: TGCGCCAGCAGTCGTAGCGGGGTCACAGATACGCAGTATTTT.